This T cell receptor (beta chain) was identified during a study of blood T cells in healthy people across ages. This clonotype showed up just a few times. What it binds is unknown. This CDR3 spans 15 amino acids. Germline V CDR1 and CDR2: SGHRS, YFSETQ. Deletions cut 3 bases from V and 5 bases from J, with 16 bases between. General study points: TCR beta diversity was tightly associated with the proportion of naive T cells.

Then a second PCR, running roughly 7 to 11 cycles, was carried out with a sample-barcoded 5' primer and a J-beta primer mix. TCRdb recomputed calls from the 5' RACE reads with MiXCR, one row per CDR3 protein. The sample lists around 1.7 million distinct CDR3 sequences; about 28% were seen once. Peripheral blood from each donor was collected in a volume of approximately 9.2 milliliters. Sequenced sample: blood. V gene TRBV5-1 combines with J gene TRBJ2-3; perhaps D is TRBD1 or TRBD2 (6 bases each). The TCR comes from a young woman in good health. CDR3 sequence: CASSSPLRGEDTQYF. DNA for the CDR3: TGCGCCAGCAGCTCCCCCCTGAGGGGGGAAGATACGCAGTATTTT.